What follows is one T cell receptor (beta chain) and its context. Its antigen is unidentified. The sample belongs to a study of blood T cells in healthy people across ages. For the second PCR, which ran for about 7 to 11 cycles, a sample-barcoded 5' primer and a J-beta primer mix were used. From the 5' RACE reads, TCRdb called clonotypes with MiXCR, one entry per CDR3 protein. Here the sample spans hundreds of thousands of distinct CDR3 sequences, approximately 59% being singletons. Healthy Caucasians from Russia aged roughly 6 to 95 served as donors. Every donor gave approximately 10 milliliters of peripheral blood. Germline V gene lookup returns CDR1 SQVTM and CDR2 ANQGSEA. This CDR3 has 14 amino acids. The V gene end was trimmed by 3 bases and the J gene end by 2 bases; junction bases not matched to a gene: 5. Study-wide results and caveats: Diversity estimates from one million T cells were considered underestimates.

V gene TRBV29-1 combines with J gene TRBJ2-7, with TRBD2 matching 9 bases. The TCR comes from a man aged 30 to 39 in good health. The sequenced material came from blood. The CDR3 reads CSVETSGHTYEQYF. The CDR3 DNA sequence: TGCAGCGTTGAGACTAGCGGACATACCTACGAGCAGTACTTC.